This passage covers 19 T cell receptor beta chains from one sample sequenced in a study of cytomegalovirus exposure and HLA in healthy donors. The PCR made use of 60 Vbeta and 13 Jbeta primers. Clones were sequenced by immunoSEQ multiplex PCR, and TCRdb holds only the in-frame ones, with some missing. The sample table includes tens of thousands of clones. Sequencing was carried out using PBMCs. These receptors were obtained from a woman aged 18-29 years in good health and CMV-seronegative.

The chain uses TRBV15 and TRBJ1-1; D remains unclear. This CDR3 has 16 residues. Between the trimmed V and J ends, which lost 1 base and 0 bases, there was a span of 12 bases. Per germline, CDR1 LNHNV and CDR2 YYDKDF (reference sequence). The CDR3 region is CATSRVLGNLNTEAFF. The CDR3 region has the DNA TGTGCCACCAGCAGAGTGCTAGGAAATTTGAACACTGAAGCTTTCTTT.

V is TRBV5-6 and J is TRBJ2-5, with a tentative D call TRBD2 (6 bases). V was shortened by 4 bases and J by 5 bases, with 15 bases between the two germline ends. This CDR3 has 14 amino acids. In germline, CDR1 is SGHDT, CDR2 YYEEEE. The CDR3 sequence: CASSLLEGWETQYF. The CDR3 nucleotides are TGTGCCAGCAGCCTCCTGGAGGGTTGGGAGACCCAGTACTTC. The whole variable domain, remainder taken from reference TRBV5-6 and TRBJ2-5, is DAGVTQSPTHLIKTRGQQVTLRCSPKSGHDTVSWYQQALGQGPQFIFQYYEEEERQRGNFPDRFSGHQFPNYSSELNVNALLLGDSALYLCASSLLEGWETQYFGPGTRLLVL.

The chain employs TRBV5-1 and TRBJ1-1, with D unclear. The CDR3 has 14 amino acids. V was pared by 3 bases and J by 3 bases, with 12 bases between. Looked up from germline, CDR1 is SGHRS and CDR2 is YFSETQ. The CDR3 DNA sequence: TGCGCCAGCAGCTGGAAGGCCCGGGACACTGAAGCTTTCTTT. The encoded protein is CASSWKARDTEAFF.

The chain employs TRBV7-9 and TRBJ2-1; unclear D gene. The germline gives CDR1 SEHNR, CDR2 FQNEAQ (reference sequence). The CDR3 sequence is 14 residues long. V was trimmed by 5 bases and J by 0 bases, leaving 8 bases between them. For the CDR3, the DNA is TGTGCCAGCAGCCCGGTCGGCTCCTACAATGAGCAGTTCTTC. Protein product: CASSPVGSYNEQFF.

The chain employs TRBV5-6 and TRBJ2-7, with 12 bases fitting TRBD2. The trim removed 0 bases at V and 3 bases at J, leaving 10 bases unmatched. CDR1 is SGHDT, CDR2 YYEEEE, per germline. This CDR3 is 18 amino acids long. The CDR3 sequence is CASSLEGGGLAGYYEQYF. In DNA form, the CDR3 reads TGTGCCAGCAGCTTGGAGGGCGGGGGACTAGCGGGCTACTACGAGCAGTACTTC. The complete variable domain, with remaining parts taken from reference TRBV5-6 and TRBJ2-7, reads DAGVTQSPTHLIKTRGQQVTLRCSPKSGHDTVSWYQQALGQGPQFIFQYYEEEERQRGNFPDRFSGHQFPNYSSELNVNALLLGDSALYLCASSLEGGGLAGYYEQYFGPGTRLTVT.

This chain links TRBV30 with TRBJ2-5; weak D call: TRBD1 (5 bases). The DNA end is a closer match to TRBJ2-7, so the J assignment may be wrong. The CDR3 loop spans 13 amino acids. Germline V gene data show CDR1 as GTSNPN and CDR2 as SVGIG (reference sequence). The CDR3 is CAWSADISYEQYF. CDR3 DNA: TGTGCCTGGAGTGCGGACATCTCCTACGAGCAGTACTTC.

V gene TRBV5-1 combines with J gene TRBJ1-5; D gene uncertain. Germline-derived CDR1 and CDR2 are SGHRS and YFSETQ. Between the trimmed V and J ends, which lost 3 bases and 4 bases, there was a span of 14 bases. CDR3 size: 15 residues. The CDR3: CASSSLGGGNQPQHF. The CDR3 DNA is TGCGCCAGCAGCTCTCTCGGAGGTGGGAATCAGCCCCAGCATTTT.

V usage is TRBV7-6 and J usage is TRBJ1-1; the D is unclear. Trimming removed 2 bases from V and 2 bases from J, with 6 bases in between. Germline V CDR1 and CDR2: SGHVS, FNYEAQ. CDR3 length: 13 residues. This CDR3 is CASSLQTNTEAFF. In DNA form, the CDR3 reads TGTGCCAGCAGCTTACAGACTAACACTGAAGCTTTCTTT.

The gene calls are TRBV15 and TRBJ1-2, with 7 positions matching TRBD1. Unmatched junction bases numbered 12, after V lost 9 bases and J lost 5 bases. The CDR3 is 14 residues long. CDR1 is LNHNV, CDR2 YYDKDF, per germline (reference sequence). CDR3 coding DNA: TGTGCCACGAGCGAGGGGGCCGCCGAATATGGCTACACCTTC. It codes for CATSEGAAEYGYTF.

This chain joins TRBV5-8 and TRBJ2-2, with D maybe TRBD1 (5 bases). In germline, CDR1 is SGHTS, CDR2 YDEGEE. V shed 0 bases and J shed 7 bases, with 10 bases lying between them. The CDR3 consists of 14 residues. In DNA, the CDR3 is TGTGCCAGCAGCTTGGGCAGGGCGGACGGGGAGCTGTTTTTT. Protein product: CASSLGRADGELFF.

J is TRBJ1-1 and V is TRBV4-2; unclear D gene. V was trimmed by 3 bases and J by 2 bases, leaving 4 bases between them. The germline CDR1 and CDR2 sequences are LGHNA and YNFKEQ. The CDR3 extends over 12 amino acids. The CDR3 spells CASSQTNTEAFF. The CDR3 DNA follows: TGTGCCAGCAGCCAGACAAACACTGAAGCTTTCTTT.

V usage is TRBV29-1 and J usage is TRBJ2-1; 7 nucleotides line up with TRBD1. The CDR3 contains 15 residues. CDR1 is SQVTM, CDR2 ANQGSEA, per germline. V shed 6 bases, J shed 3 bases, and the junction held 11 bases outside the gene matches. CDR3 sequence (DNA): TGCAGCGTGTCGGGACAGCAACCCTACTACAATGAGCAGTTCTTC. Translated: CSVSGQQPYYNEQFF.

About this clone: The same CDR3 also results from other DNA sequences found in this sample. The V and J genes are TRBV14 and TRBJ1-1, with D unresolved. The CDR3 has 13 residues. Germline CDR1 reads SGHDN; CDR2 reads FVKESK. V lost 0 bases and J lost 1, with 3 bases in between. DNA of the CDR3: TGTGCCAGCAGCCAAGATCGGAACACTGAAGCTTTCTTT. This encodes CASSQDRNTEAFF.

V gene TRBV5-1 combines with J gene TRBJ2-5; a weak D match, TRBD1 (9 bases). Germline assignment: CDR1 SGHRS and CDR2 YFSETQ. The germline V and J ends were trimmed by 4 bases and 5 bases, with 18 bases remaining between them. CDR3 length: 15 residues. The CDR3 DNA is TGCGCCAGCAGCCGGGGGGGACAGGGAGAGGAGACCCAGTACTTC. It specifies CASSRGGQGEETQYF.

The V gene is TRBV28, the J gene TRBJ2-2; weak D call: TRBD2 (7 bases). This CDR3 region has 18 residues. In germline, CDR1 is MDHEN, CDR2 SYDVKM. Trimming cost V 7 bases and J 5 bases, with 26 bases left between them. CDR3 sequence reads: CASKSTGRLTRGTGELFF. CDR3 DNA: TGTGCCAGCAAATCAACAGGGCGACTGACGCGGGGGACCGGGGAGCTGTTTTTT.

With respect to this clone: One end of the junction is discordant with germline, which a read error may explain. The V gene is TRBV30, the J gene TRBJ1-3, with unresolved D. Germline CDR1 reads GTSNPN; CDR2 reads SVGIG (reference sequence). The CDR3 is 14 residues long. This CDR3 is CAWSEQSTGNNIYF. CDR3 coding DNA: TGTGCCTGGAGTGAACAGTCTACTGGAAACAACATATATTTT.

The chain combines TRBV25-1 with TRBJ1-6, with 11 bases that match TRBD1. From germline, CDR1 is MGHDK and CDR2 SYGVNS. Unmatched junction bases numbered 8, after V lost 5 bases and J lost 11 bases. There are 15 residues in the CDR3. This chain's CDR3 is CASSTGGTGGTPLHF. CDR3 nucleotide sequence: TGTGCCAGCAGTACCGGGGGGACAGGGGGGACACCCCTCCACTTT. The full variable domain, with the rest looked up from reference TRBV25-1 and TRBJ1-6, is EADIYQTPRYLVIGTGKKITLECSQTMGHDKMYWYQQDPGMELHLIHYSYGVNSTEKGDLSSESTVSRIRTEHFPLTLESARPSHTSQYLCASSTGGTGGTPLHFGNGTRLTVT.

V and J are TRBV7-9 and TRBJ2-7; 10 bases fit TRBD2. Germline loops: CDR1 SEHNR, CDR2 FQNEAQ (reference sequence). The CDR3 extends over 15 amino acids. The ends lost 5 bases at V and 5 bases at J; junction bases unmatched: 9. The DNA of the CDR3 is TGTGCCAGCAGCCGCGAGCGGGAGGGTTCCCACGAGCAGTACTTC. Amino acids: CASSREREGSHEQYF.

CDR3 amino acids: CASSTIRRGGYGYTF. The DNA for the CDR3 is TGTGCCAGCAGCACCATTCGGAGAGGAGGCTATGGCTACACCTTC. This chain joins TRBV11-2 and TRBJ1-2; no clear D gene. Trimming took off 5 bases at V and 4 bases at J, with 17 bases between the two ends. The CDR3 runs 15 residues. Germline V gene data show CDR1 as SGHAT and CDR2 as FQNNGV.